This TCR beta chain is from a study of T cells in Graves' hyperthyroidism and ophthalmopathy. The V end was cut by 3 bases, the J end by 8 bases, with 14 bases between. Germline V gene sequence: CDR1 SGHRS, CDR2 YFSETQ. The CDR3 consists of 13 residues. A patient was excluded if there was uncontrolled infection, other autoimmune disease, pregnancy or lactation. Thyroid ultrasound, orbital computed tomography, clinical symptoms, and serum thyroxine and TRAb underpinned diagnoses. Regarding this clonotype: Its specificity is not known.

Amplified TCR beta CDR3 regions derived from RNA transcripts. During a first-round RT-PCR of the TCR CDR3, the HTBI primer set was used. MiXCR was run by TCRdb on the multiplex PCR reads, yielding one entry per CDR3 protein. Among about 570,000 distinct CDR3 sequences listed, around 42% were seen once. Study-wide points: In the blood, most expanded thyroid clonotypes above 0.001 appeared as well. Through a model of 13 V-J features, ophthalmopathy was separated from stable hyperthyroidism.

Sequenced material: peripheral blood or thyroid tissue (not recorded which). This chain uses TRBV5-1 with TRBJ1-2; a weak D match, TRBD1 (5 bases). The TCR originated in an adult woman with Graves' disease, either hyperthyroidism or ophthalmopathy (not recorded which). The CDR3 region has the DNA TGCGCCAGCAGCTCAGGGACCTATGCGGGCTACACCTTC. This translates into CASSSGTYAGYTF.